The 25 T cell receptor beta chains presented below share a single source sample, sequenced in a study of blood T cell repertoires in COVID-19. This table comes from immunoSEQ multiplex PCR, and its TCRdb copy is limited to in-frame clones, with some not included. Of tens of thousands of clones detected, approximately 80% appear once; the ten largest clones hold approximately 4%. The sequencing sample was made of PBMCs or T cells enriched from blood (not recorded which). These receptors were obtained from a woman aged 40-49 years with acute COVID-19.

The count of this clone is one. The V gene is TRBV5-4, the J gene TRBJ1-2; no firm D call. Germline V gene sequence: CDR1 SGHNT, CDR2 YYREEE (reference sequence). V shed 0 bases and J shed 4 bases, with 10 bases lying between them. The CDR3 consists of 14 residues. CDR3 protein: CASSLGQAFYGYTF. The CDR3 region has the DNA TGTGCCAGCAGCTTGGGCCAGGCATTCTATGGCTACACCTTC. Drawing the rest from reference TRBV5-4 and TRBJ1-2, the complete variable domain is ETGVTQSPTHLIKTRGQQVTLRCSSQSGHNTVSWYQQALGQGPQFIFQYYREEENGRGNFPPRFSGLQFPNYSSELNVNALELDDSALYLCASSLGQAFYGYTFGSGTRLTVV.

The chain uses TRBV12-3 or TRBV12-4 and TRBJ1-1, with D possibly being TRBD1 (6 bases). CDR3 length: 13 amino acids. The V end was cut by 7 bases, the J end by 4 bases, with 13 bases between. CDR3 loop: CASIPGDSTEAFF. The CDR3 nucleotides are TGTGCCAGCATTCCAGGGGATAGCACTGAAGCTTTCTTT.

The chain couples TRBV27 to TRBJ2-1, with 13 bases matching TRBD2. Per the germline V gene, CDR1 is MNHEY and CDR2 is SMNVEV (reference sequence). CDR3 size: 15 residues. J gave up 9 bases and V 5 bases, and 7 bases lay outside the gene matches. CDR3 in DNA: TGTGCCAGCAGTCGAACTAGCGGGGGGGCCAGTGAGCAGTTCTTC. Encoded protein: CASSRTSGGASEQFF.

The chain links TRBV25-1 to TRBJ1-6; D not resolved. CDR1 MGHDK and CDR2 SYGVNS come from the germline V gene. CDR3 length equals 15 residues. Trimming stripped 6 bases from V and 7 bases from J, with 16 bases between. CDR3 DNA sequence: TGTGCCAGCAGCCTTACCGGGTTTGGGAATTCACCCCTCCACTTT. This translates into CASSLTGFGNSPLHF.

The chain has TRBV12-3 or TRBV12-4 and TRBJ1-2; TRBD1 aligns across 7 bases. This CDR3 comprises 13 residues. V trimming: 4 bases; J trimming: 1 base; junction bases outside the gene matches: 0. This CDR3 is CASSSGGNYGYTF. CDR3 in DNA: TGTGCCAGCAGTTCAGGGGGTAACTATGGCTACACCTTC.

In this sample, this clone turned up a few times. The rearrangement joins TRBV28 to TRBJ2-7, with TRBD1 matching over 7 bases. The CDR3 extends over 15 amino acids. Germline V gene sequence: CDR1 MDHEN, CDR2 SYDVKM. With 6 bases clipped from V and 0 bases from J, the junction kept 8 bases outside the gene matches. CDR3 in DNA: TGTGCCAGCAGGAACTCCGGGACAGACTCCTACGAGCAGTACTTC. It specifies CASRNSGTDSYEQYF. Full variable domain (missing parts from reference TRBV28 and TRBJ2-7): DVKVTQSSRYLVKRTGEKVFLECVQDMDHENMFWYRQDPGLGLRLIYFSYDVKMKEKGDIPEGYSVSREKKERFSLILESASTNQTSMYLCASRNSGTDSYEQYFGPGTRLTVT.

The rearrangement links TRBV28 to TRBJ1-1; possibly TRBD1 for D (5 bases). This CDR3 is built from 14 residues. Trimming removed 6 bases at V and 0 bases at J, with 11 bases between. Germline V gives CDR1 MDHEN, CDR2 SYDVKM. The CDR3 spells CASSYSGVNTEAFF. As DNA, the CDR3 is TGTGCCAGCAGCTACTCGGGGGTGAACACTGAAGCTTTCTTT. Supplemented by reference TRBV28 and TRBJ1-1, the full variable domain reads DVKVTQSSRYLVKRTGEKVFLECVQDMDHENMFWYRQDPGLGLRLIYFSYDVKMKEKGDIPEGYSVSREKKERFSLILESASTNQTSMYLCASSYSGVNTEAFFGQGTRLTVV.

This clone was observed a few times. The rearrangement links TRBV5-6 to TRBJ2-5; TRBD2 is a possible D gene (5 bases). V was shortened by 2 bases and J by 10 bases, with 12 bases between the two germline ends. Germline-derived CDR1 and CDR2 are SGHDT and YYEEEE. This CDR3 has 12 residues. In nucleotides, the CDR3 is TGTGCCAGCAGCTTCAGTGCTCGGGGCCAGTACTTC. It translates to CASSFSARGQYF.

The chain recombines TRBV19 with TRBJ2-2; maybe TRBD1 (6 bases). Trimming took 10 bases from V and 0 from J, leaving 9 bases between them. The CDR3 is 13 amino acids. Per the germline V gene, CDR1 is LNHDA and CDR2 is SQIVND (reference sequence). CDR3 amino acids: CATGTTNTGELFF. CDR3 in DNA: TGTGCCACCGGGACAACGAACACCGGGGAGCTGTTTTTT.

This clone was detected once. The chain carries TRBV7-9 and TRBJ2-2; 11 bases are a match to TRBD1. The CDR3 is made up of 15 amino acids. V dropped 5 bases and J dropped 4; count of bases not matched to a gene: 3. Germline V gives CDR1 SEHNR, CDR2 FQNEAQ (reference sequence). In DNA form, the CDR3 reads TGTGCCAGCAGCACGGACAGGGGGCCCACCGGGGAGCTGTTTTTT. It yields the protein CASSTDRGPTGELFF. The whole variable domain, remainder taken from reference TRBV7-9 and TRBJ2-2, is DTGVSQNPRHKITKRGQNVTFRCDPISEHNRLYWYRQTLGQGPEFLTYFQNEAQLEKSRLLSDRFSAERPKGSFSTLEIQRTEQGDSAMYLCASSTDRGPTGELFFGEGSRLTVL.

J is TRBJ2-3 and V is TRBV7-2, with 7 bases aligning to TRBD1. This CDR3 has 15 amino acids. Germline values: CDR1 SGHTA, CDR2 FQGNSA. J was trimmed by 0 bases and V by 5 bases; bases with no gene match: 5. As DNA, the CDR3 is TGTGCCAGCAGCCCCGACAGGGCGAGCACAGATACGCAGTATTTT. This encodes CASSPDRASTDTQYF.

This clone was detected only a few times. Given the absence of the conserved phenylalanine or tryptophan at the CDR3 end, a read error is likely. The DNA is left out, because the CDR3 cannot be placed on it with certainty; the CDR3 is given as TCRdb lists it. The J gene is TRBJ1-6, the V gene TRBV3-1 (or the pseudogene TRBV3-2); the table's D call, TRBD1, was not checked against the DNA. From germline, CDR1 is LGHDT and CDR2 YNNKEL (reference sequence). The CDR3 is 8 amino acids long, termini counted. The CDR3 loop reads CASSQELT.

This rearrangement joins TRBV5-1 to TRBJ2-3; 8 bases fit TRBD2. Germline V gene sequence: CDR1 SGHRS, CDR2 YFSETQ. The CDR3 consists of 15 residues. The ends lost 4 bases at V and 6 bases at J; junction bases unmatched: 10. CDR3 protein: CASSPVAGPSDTQYF. For the CDR3, the DNA is TGCGCCAGCAGCCCAGTAGCGGGGCCATCCGATACGCAGTATTTT. Supplemented by reference TRBV5-1 and TRBJ2-3, the full variable domain reads KAGVTQTPRYLIKTRGQQVTLSCSPISGHRSVSWYQQTPGQGLQFLFEYFSETQRNKGNFPGRFSGRQFSNSRSEMNVSTLELGDSALYLCASSPVAGPSDTQYFGPGTRLTVL.

The rearrangement links TRBV5-1 to TRBJ2-2; maybe TRBD2 (6 bases). Germline V lookup: CDR1 SGHRS, CDR2 YFSETQ. This CDR3 has 12 amino acids. V gave up 5 bases and J gave up 10 bases, with 12 bases separating them. CDR3 in DNA: TGCGCCAGCAGTGGCGGCGGGGTGGAGCTGTTTTTT. It yields the protein CASSGGGVELFF.

The chain links TRBV4-2 to TRBJ2-2; D perhaps matches TRBD2 (6 bases). Germline CDR1 and CDR2: LGHNA and YNFKEQ. This CDR3 region has 15 residues. Trimming removed 2 bases from V and 7 bases from J, with 14 bases in between. DNA of the CDR3: TGTGCCAGCAGCCAACGTGGAGGGTGGGACGGGGAGCTGTTTTTT. Protein product: CASSQRGGWDGELFF.

This sequence joins TRBV4-1 and TRBJ1-4, with TRBD1 as a possible D gene (6 bases). The CDR3 contains 14 residues. Germline CDR1 MGHRA, CDR2 YSYEKL. V was trimmed by 4 bases and J by 10 bases, leaving 16 bases between them. The DNA of the CDR3 is TGCGCCAGCAGCCCAGGGGAGGGGCAGGGAAAACTGTTTTTT. Translated, it gives CASSPGEGQGKLFF.

The CDR3 nucleotides read TGCGCCAGCAGCTTGGGGACTAGCGCCTACGAGCAGTACTTC. Translation: CASSLGTSAYEQYF. The V call is TRBV5-1, the J call TRBJ2-7; 9 bases align to TRBD2. Trimming cost V 0 bases and J 2 bases; bases outside gene matches: 0. Germline lookup yields CDR1 SGHRS and CDR2 YFSETQ. The CDR3 runs to 14 residues. Combining the CDR3 with reference TRBV5-1 and TRBJ2-7 gives the whole variable domain KAGVTQTPRYLIKTRGQQVTLSCSPISGHRSVSWYQQTPGQGLQFLFEYFSETQRNKGNFPGRFSGRQFSNSRSEMNVSTLELGDSALYLCASSLGTSAYEQYFGPGTRLTVT.

The chain is built from TRBV7-9 and TRBJ2-5, with D possibly being TRBD2 (5 bases). Germline V lookup: CDR1 SEHNR, CDR2 FQNEAQ (reference sequence). V shed 6 bases and J shed 2 bases, with 16 bases lying between them. This CDR3 has 15 residues. The CDR3 reads CASSWRTGEQETQYF. The CDR3 bases are TGTGCCAGCAGTTGGCGGACTGGCGAGCAAGAGACCCAGTACTTC.

This clone was seen once. J is TRBJ2-1 and V is TRBV20-1, with D unresolved. CDR3 length equals 14 residues. V lost 3 bases to trimming and J lost 6 bases, with 15 bases between them. CDR1 and CDR2 (germline): DFQATT, SNEGSKA (reference sequence). The CDR3 region is CSASDTMTLNEQFF. The CDR3 nucleotides read TGCAGTGCTAGTGACACCATGACTCTCAATGAGCAGTTCTTC.

The chain has TRBV7-9 and TRBJ2-5; 12 nucleotides match TRBD1. After removal of 1 base from V and 4 bases from J, the junction contained 13 bases not matched to a gene. CDR3 length equals 19 residues. Germline lookup yields CDR1 SEHNR and CDR2 FQNEAQ (reference sequence). CDR3 bases: TGTGCCAGCAGCTTAGAAGGGACAGGGGGCTTCGGGAGAGGAGAGACCCAGTACTTC. Translation: CASSLEGTGGFGRGETQYF.

This clone was seen just once. The genes are TRBV7-8 and TRBJ1-4, with 9 bases lining up with TRBD1. J lost 3 bases, V lost 5 bases, and 7 bases had no gene match. Germline-derived CDR1 and CDR2 are SGHVS and FQNEAQ. This CDR3 comprises 16 residues. CDR3 region: CASSIIRTGANEKLFF. The CDR3, as DNA: TGTGCCAGCAGCATAATTCGGACAGGGGCTAATGAAAAACTGTTTTTT.

The chain recombines TRBV5-1 with TRBJ2-5, with D possibly TRBD2 on 6 matching bases. The CDR3 contains 14 residues. V lost 4 bases, J lost 1 base, and 11 bases lay in between. Germline CDR1 SGHRS, CDR2 YFSETQ. The CDR3 here is CASSGGAGQETQYF. CDR3 DNA: TGCGCCAGCAGCGGCGGGGCTGGCCAAGAGACCCAGTACTTC.

This clone was counted between two and nine times. CDR3 nucleotides: TGTGCCAGCAGCCAACAGCCGGGACAGGGGGATGAAAAACTGTTTTTT. The encoded protein is CASSQQPGQGDEKLFF. V usage is TRBV14 and J usage is TRBJ1-4, with TRBD1 matching over 11 bases. CDR3 length: 16 amino acids. CDR1 and CDR2 from the germline V gene are SGHDN and FVKESK. After removal of 2 bases from V and 6 bases from J, the junction contained 5 bases not matched to a gene.

The genes are TRBV28 and TRBJ1-2; TRBD1 aligns across 7 bases. CDR3 size: 13 residues. V was clipped by 4 bases and J by 10 bases; unmatched bases: 9. Germline V gene data show CDR1 as MDHEN and CDR2 as SYDVKM. CDR3 sequence: CASSSQGDWDYTF. CDR3 in DNA: TGTGCCAGCAGTTCTCAGGGGGATTGGGACTACACCTTC.

The gene calls are TRBV6-5 and TRBJ1-6, with D possibly TRBD1 on 6 matching bases. The CDR3 length is 15 residues. Germline CDR1 is MNHEY and CDR2 is SVGAGI. The ends were cut back, 0 bases at V and 10 bases at J, with 13 bases in the middle. The CDR3 reads CASSYSTGVGSPLHF. The CDR3 nucleotides read TGTGCCAGCAGTTACTCGACAGGAGTAGGGTCACCCCTCCACTTT.